Listed here are 14 T cell receptor beta chains from one sample, sequenced in a study of post-analysis software for immune sequencing data. These receptors' antigens are unknown. Unique molecular identifiers were present in the TCR beta cDNA libraries. TCRdb reprocessed the PCR reads via MiXCR and lists one record per CDR3 protein. The profile covers 400,000 to 500,000 distinct CDR3 sequences, with 39% appearing a single time and around 8% taken by the ten largest. Study-wide results and caveats: Among roughly five TRBV segments more frequent in patients than controls were TRBV5-6, TRBV5-1 and TRBV20-1.

Sequenced: blood. Source of these receptors: a girl aged 2 to 9 with multiple sclerosis.

The chain combines TRBV18 with TRBJ2-1; TRBD2 is a possible D gene (6 bases). CDR1 KGHSH and CDR2 LQKENI come from the germline V gene. Trimming took 3 bases from V and 1 from J, leaving 10 bases between them. The CDR3 consists of 15 residues. The CDR3 loop is CASSPPGASYNEQFF. The CDR3 coding sequence is TGTGCCAGCTCACCGCCGGGAGCTTCCTACAATGAGCAGTTCTTC.

This chain uses TRBV3-1 with TRBJ1-6, with a possible D match to TRBD1 (5 bases). Germline V gives CDR1 LGHDT, CDR2 YNNKEL (reference sequence). Trimming removed 2 bases at V and 1 base at J, with 9 bases between. The CDR3 contains 16 residues. CDR3: CASSQFGASYNSPLHF. CDR3 nucleotides: TGTGCCAGCAGCCAATTCGGGGCGTCCTATAATTCACCCCTCCACTTT.

The chain joins TRBV3-1 to TRBJ1-2; 10 bases align to TRBD1. This CDR3 contains 15 residues. Looked up from germline, CDR1 is LGHDT and CDR2 is YNNKEL (reference sequence). Trimming took 3 bases from V and 5 from J; bases not matched to a gene: 6. The CDR3 sequence: CASSHPGQGFYGYTF. As DNA, the CDR3 is TGTGCCAGCAGCCACCCGGGACAGGGGTTTTATGGCTACACCTTC.

This clonotype was found a few times. The rearrangement links TRBV5-4 to TRBJ2-3; 8 nucleotides agree with TRBD2. Germline V lookup: CDR1 SGHNT, CDR2 YYREEE (reference sequence). The CDR3 consists of 17 residues. J lost 4 bases, V lost 5 bases, and 15 bases had no gene match. The CDR3 here is CASSSPRGLGGADTQYF. CDR3 in DNA: TGTGCCAGCAGTTCCCCCCGGGGACTAGGAGGTGCAGATACGCAGTATTTT.

V and J are TRBV19 and TRBJ1-1; 7 bases agree with TRBD1. Trimming cost V 3 bases and J 4 bases; bases outside gene matches: 11. CDR1 is LNHDA and CDR2 is SQIVND in the germline V gene (reference sequence). This CDR3 contains 16 residues. The CDR3: CASSMSPQGVGTEAFF. CDR3 nucleotide sequence: TGTGCCAGTAGTATGTCCCCCCAGGGGGTGGGCACTGAAGCTTTCTTT.

V is TRBV5-1 and J is TRBJ2-7; 9 bases align to TRBD2. This CDR3 is 15 amino acids long. CDR1 is SGHRS and CDR2 is YFSETQ in the germline V gene. Trimming at V came to 2 bases and at J to 5 bases, leaving 8 bases not matched to a gene. The CDR3 DNA reads as TGCGCCAGCAGCTTAGTAGTAGCGGGGGTCGACGAGCAGTACTTC. Its translation is CASSLVVAGVDEQYF.

The CDR3 loop is CASRSPRASSPYEQYF. CDR3 DNA: TGTGCCAGCAGATCACCGAGGGCCTCTAGTCCATACGAGCAGTACTTC. The chain uses TRBV11-2 and TRBJ2-7; a weak D match, TRBD2 (5 bases). V lost 6 bases and J 4 bases, leaving 22 bases between the germline ends. The CDR3 contains 16 residues. CDR1 SGHAT and CDR2 FQNNGV come from the germline V gene.

The chain uses TRBV7-9 and TRBJ1-2; D might be TRBD1 (5 bases). V was trimmed by 4 bases and J by 5 bases, leaving 23 bases between them. In germline, CDR1 is SEHNR, CDR2 FQNEAQ (reference sequence). This CDR3 is 17 amino acids long. Here the CDR3 reads CASSSPIDPDGTYGYTF. The CDR3 bases are TGTGCCAGCAGCTCCCCCATTGACCCCGACGGGACGTATGGCTACACCTTC. The full variable domain, its missing parts supplied by reference TRBV7-9 and TRBJ1-2, is DTGVSQNPRHKITKRGQNVTFRCDPISEHNRLYWYRQTLGQGPEFLTYFQNEAQLEKSRLLSDRFSAERPKGSFSTLEIQRTEQGDSAMYLCASSSPIDPDGTYGYTFGSGTRLTVV.

This clonotype was detected ten times or more. The chain uses TRBV6-6 and TRBJ2-3; D is unresolved. The V gene's germline CDR1 is MNHNY and CDR2 SVGAGI (reference sequence). This CDR3 region has 13 residues. V was shortened by 6 bases and J by 4 bases, with 11 bases between the two germline ends. In nucleotides, the CDR3 is TGTGCCAGCAGCCTTGGTTTCCCAGATACGCAGTATTTT. Protein sequence: CASSLGFPDTQYF.

This chain links TRBV11-3 with TRBJ2-5, with D uncertain. V was shortened by 1 base and J by 3 bases, with 6 bases between the two germline ends. Germline CDR1 and CDR2: SGHNT and YENEEA. CDR3 size: 13 residues. DNA for the CDR3: TGTGCCAGCAGCTTAGGGGCGAAAGAGACCCAGTACTTC. Its protein product is CASSLGAKETQYF.

The genes are TRBV11-2 and TRBJ2-1; TRBD2 matches at 14 bases. Trimming cost V 3 bases and J 7 bases; bases outside gene matches: 2. Per germline, CDR1 SGHAT and CDR2 FQNNGV. The CDR3 consists of 15 residues. CDR3 loop: CASSLTSGGANEQFF. CDR3 DNA: TGTGCCAGCAGCTTGACTAGCGGGGGGGCTAATGAGCAGTTCTTC.

The chain is built from TRBV10-2 and TRBJ1-1; D gene ambiguous. V was trimmed by 3 bases and J by 1 base, leaving 3 bases between them. This CDR3 has 12 amino acids. Germline CDR1 and CDR2: WSHSY and SAAADI. The CDR3 coding sequence is TGCGCCAGCAGTGACAGGAACACTGAAGCTTTCTTT. Protein product: CASSDRNTEAFF.

This chain uses TRBV3-1 with TRBJ1-2, with D unclear. Germline V gene lookup returns CDR1 LGHDT and CDR2 YNNKEL (reference sequence). CDR3 length: 15 residues. The ends were cut back, 4 bases at V and 6 bases at J, with 18 bases in the middle. This chain's CDR3 is CASSLGGRPGHGYTF. The DNA of the CDR3 is TGTGCCAGCAGCCTCGGAGGACGTCCCGGCCATGGCTACACCTTC.

This chain uses TRBV10-3 with TRBJ2-2; 14 bases fit TRBD2. Losses at the gene ends were 7 bases for V and 0 bases for J; bases not matched to a gene: 4. Looked up from germline, CDR1 is ENHRY and CDR2 is SYGVKD. The CDR3 has 17 residues. The CDR3, as DNA: TGTGCCATCAAGGGGACTAGCGGGAGAACGAACACCGGGGAGCTGTTTTTT. This sequence encodes CAIKGTSGRTNTGELFF.